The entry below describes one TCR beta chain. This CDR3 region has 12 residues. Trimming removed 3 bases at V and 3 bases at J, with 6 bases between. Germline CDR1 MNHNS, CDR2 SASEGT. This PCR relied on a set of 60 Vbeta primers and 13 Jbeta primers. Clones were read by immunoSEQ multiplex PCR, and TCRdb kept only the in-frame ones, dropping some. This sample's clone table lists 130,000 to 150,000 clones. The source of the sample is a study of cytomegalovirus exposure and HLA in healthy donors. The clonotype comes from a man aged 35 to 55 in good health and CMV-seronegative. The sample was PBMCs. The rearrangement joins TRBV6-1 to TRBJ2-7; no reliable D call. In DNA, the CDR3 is TGTGCCAGCAGTGACTGGAGCTACGAGCAGTACTTC. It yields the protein CASSDWSYEQYF.